Following are 20 T cell receptor beta chains from one sample sequenced in a study of shared clonotypes between healthy human individuals. Positively selected for CCR7, the CD45RO-negative cells used as naive CD8 cells excluded terminally differentiated effector memory CD45RA+ cells. The data were produced by immunoSEQ multiplex PCR, yet TCRdb's version contains in-frame clones alone and is incomplete. The sample comprises approximately 600,000 clones, around 95% of which are singletons, and around 0.12% rests with the top ten. Sequenced sample: naive CD8+ T cells sorted from blood. These receptors were obtained from a woman aged 25 to 39 in good health.

The chain uses TRBV11-1 and TRBJ1-4; D gene unclear. V lost 4 bases, J lost 8 bases, and 5 bases lay in between. The CDR3 is 11 residues long. The germline CDR1 and CDR2 sequences are SGHAT and FQDESV (reference sequence). CDR3 region: CASSSGEKLFF. In DNA, the CDR3 is TGTGCCAGCAGCTCTGGGGAAAAACTGTTTTTT. Drawing the rest from reference TRBV11-1 and TRBJ1-4, the complete variable domain is EAEVAQSPRYKITEKSQAVAFWCDPISGHATLYWYRQILGQGPELLVQFQDESVVDDSQLPKDRFSAERLKGVDSTLKIQPAELGDSAMYLCASSSGEKLFFGSGTQLSVL.

The chain employs TRBV4-1 and TRBJ1-2; D unclear. Germline V gene data show CDR1 as MGHRA and CDR2 as YSYEKL. V dropped 0 bases and J dropped 8 bases, with 16 bases sitting between them. This CDR3 contains 15 residues. CDR3 protein: CASSQDEGFSRGYTF. The CDR3 bases are TGCGCCAGCAGCCAAGACGAGGGTTTTAGTCGAGGCTACACCTTC.

V gene TRBV2 combines with J gene TRBJ2-7; possibly TRBD2 for D (5 bases). Trimming pared 4 bases from V and 6 bases from J, leaving 13 bases between. The length of the CDR3 is 13 residues. CDR1 and CDR2 from the germline V gene are SNHLY and FYNNEI. CDR3 nucleotide sequence: TGTGCCAGCAGTGGTGAGAGGGCTGGCGAGCAGTACTTC. It specifies CASSGERAGEQYF.

The chain has TRBV28 and TRBJ2-1, with 9 bases lining up with TRBD1. The CDR3 has 16 residues. The germline CDR1 and CDR2 sequences are MDHEN and SYDVKM. V was clipped by 3 bases and J by 4 bases; unmatched bases: 7. CDR3 loop: CASSLRGDRVYNEQFF. The DNA for the CDR3 is TGTGCCAGCAGTTTGAGAGGGGACAGGGTGTACAATGAGCAGTTCTTC.

The chain carries TRBV28 and TRBJ2-1; no reliable D call. The germline V gene encodes CDR1 MDHEN and CDR2 SYDVKM. The CDR3 loop spans 12 amino acids. V was shortened by 5 bases and J by 6 bases, with 8 bases between the two germline ends. CDR3 nucleotide sequence: TGTGCCAGCAGTCCAAATACCAATGAGCAGTTCTTC. Translation: CASSPNTNEQFF.

V gene TRBV5-4 combines with J gene TRBJ2-7, with 8 positions matching TRBD1. Trimming took 0 bases from V and 4 from J; bases not matched to a gene: 6. This CDR3 region has 15 residues. Per germline, CDR1 SGHNT and CDR2 YYREEE (reference sequence). The CDR3 protein is CASSLGTGSSYEQYF. Written as DNA, the CDR3 is TGTGCCAGCAGCTTGGGGACAGGGAGTAGTTACGAGCAGTACTTC.

The rearrangement uses TRBV29-1 and TRBJ2-7; D is unclear. This CDR3 has 14 amino acids. V was trimmed by 0 bases and J by 1 base, leaving 10 bases between them. CDR1 and CDR2 (germline): SQVTM, ANQGSEA. CDR3 DNA: TGCAGCGTTGAAGATGATCAGGTTTCCTACGAGCAGTACTTC. Residues: CSVEDDQVSYEQYF.

The rearrangement joins TRBV2 to TRBJ2-3, with 12 bases that match TRBD2. This CDR3 region has 15 residues. V was pared by 6 bases and J by 2 bases, with 3 bases of the junction left unmatched. CDR1 is SNHLY and CDR2 is FYNNEI in the germline V gene. The CDR3 DNA sequence: TGTGCCAGCAGGCGACTAGCGGGGGACACAGATACGCAGTATTTT. Translation gives CASRRLAGDTDTQYF.

This chain joins TRBV23-1 and TRBJ2-1; TRBD2 aligns across 8 bases. TRBV23-1 is reported as an ORF; its role is uncertain. The CDR3 runs to 19 residues. V was clipped by 0 bases and J by 5 bases; unmatched bases: 15. In nucleotides, the CDR3 is TGCGCCAGCAGTCAATCGGGAGACGTTAGCGGGACGAAAAACAATGAGCAGTTCTTC. Its protein product is CASSQSGDVSGTKNNEQFF.

The rearrangement uses TRBV11-3 and TRBJ2-3; 9 nucleotides line up with TRBD2. The germline V gene has CDR1 SGHNT and CDR2 YENEEA. Unmatched junction bases numbered 6, after V lost 5 bases and J lost 3 bases. The CDR3 length is 15 residues. The DNA of the CDR3 is TGTGCCAGCAGCAATCGGGCGGGAGGGACAGATACGCAGTATTTT. It translates to CASSNRAGGTDTQYF.

The rearrangement links TRBV27 to TRBJ2-7; D not resolved. CDR3 length: 16 amino acids. Trimming took 5 bases from V and 2 from J, leaving 19 bases between them. Looked up from germline, CDR1 is MNHEY and CDR2 is SMNVEV (reference sequence). The CDR3 region is CASSPLDKALTYEQYF. CDR3 nucleotides: TGTGCCAGCAGTCCCCTCGACAAGGCCCTAACCTACGAGCAGTACTTC.

This chain uses TRBV29-1 with TRBJ2-1; 9 bases are a match to TRBD2. This CDR3 has 13 residues. Germline loops: CDR1 SQVTM, CDR2 ANQGSEA. The junction had 5 bases not matched to a gene; V was cut back by 3 bases and J by 8 bases. DNA of the CDR3: TGCAGCGTTGAGGCTAGCGGGATCCATGAGCAGTTCTTC. Encoded protein: CSVEASGIHEQFF.

V and J are TRBV5-4 and TRBJ2-1, with D possibly being TRBD1 (6 bases). Germline V lookup: CDR1 SGHNT, CDR2 YYREEE (reference sequence). The V end was cut by 0 bases, the J end by 5 bases, with 9 bases between. The CDR3 is 14 amino acids. The CDR3 DNA follows: TGTGCCAGCAGCTTGGCCACAGGGAACAATGAGCAGTTCTTC. Amino acids: CASSLATGNNEQFF.

V gene TRBV5-5 combines with J gene TRBJ2-5; no definite D call. The V end was cut by 3 bases, the J end by 2 bases, with 11 bases between. This CDR3 is built from 14 residues. Germline CDR1 SGHKS, CDR2 YYEKEE (reference sequence). As DNA, the CDR3 is TGTGCCAGCAGCTACCCGTTAGGTCAAGAGACCCAGTACTTC. Translation gives CASSYPLGQETQYF.

In this sample, this clone turned up a few times. The same CDR3 is also encoded by other DNA sequences in this sample. The V call is TRBV29-1, the J call TRBJ2-7; no definite D call. Deletions cut 2 bases from V and 3 bases from J, with 5 bases between. CDR1 SQVTM and CDR2 ANQGSEA come from the germline V gene. The CDR3 consists of 11 residues. CDR3: CSVESRYEQYF. CDR3 bases: TGCAGCGTTGAATCCCGCTACGAGCAGTACTTC.

This chain joins TRBV27 and TRBJ1-6; the D gene is possibly TRBD1 (5 bases). Germline V lookup: CDR1 MNHEY, CDR2 SMNVEV (reference sequence). The CDR3 has 12 amino acids. V was cut by 5 bases and J by 14 bases, with 13 bases left in between. CDR3 nucleotide sequence: TGTGCCAGCAGTCCCCGGGCAGGGTCCCTCCACTTT. Residues: CASSPRAGSLHF.

V usage is TRBV5-6 and J usage is TRBJ1-5, with D maybe TRBD1 (5 bases). Germline V gives CDR1 SGHDT, CDR2 YYEEEE. V lost 1 base, J lost 0 bases, and 11 bases lay in between. The CDR3 is 16 amino acids. The DNA for the CDR3 is TGTGCCAGCAGCTTGCAAGGGGCCTATAGCAATCAGCCCCAGCATTTT. Translated, it gives CASSLQGAYSNQPQHF.

CDR3 sequence (DNA): TGTGCCACCAGCAGAGATCAGAGGGTACACGAGCAGTACTTC. Translating it yields CATSRDQRVHEQYF. The rearrangement links TRBV15 to TRBJ2-7; the D gene is possibly TRBD2 (5 bases). The V gene lost 0 bases and the J gene lost 5 bases, with 11 bases spanning the gap. This CDR3 region has 14 residues. Per the germline V gene, CDR1 is LNHNV and CDR2 is YYDKDF (reference sequence).

The chain recombines TRBV7-6 with TRBJ1-1, with no clear D. This CDR3 has 15 amino acids. CDR1 and CDR2 (germline): SGHVS, FNYEAQ. The V end lost 0 bases, the J end lost 4 bases, and 12 bases lay between the germline ends. The CDR3 region is CASSLASRAGTEAFF. The CDR3 region has the DNA TGTGCCAGCAGCTTAGCTTCAAGGGCGGGCACTGAAGCTTTCTTT.

The genes are TRBV6-6 and TRBJ2-5; 8 bases are shared with TRBD1. Per germline, CDR1 MNHNY and CDR2 SVGAGI (reference sequence). V lost 2 bases to trimming and J lost 11 bases; unmatched junction nucleotides: 10. CDR3 length: 14 residues. The DNA for the CDR3 is TGTGCCAGCAGTTACGCAGGACAGGGTGAAAAGCAGTACTTC. Its translation is CASSYAGQGEKQYF.